The 31 T cell receptor beta chains below were found in one sample sequenced in a study of blood T cell repertoires in COVID-19. Only in-frame clones appear in the TCRdb table, and some are missing; sequencing was by immunoSEQ multiplex PCR. Among 160,000 or so clones listed, around 90% were seen once. Sequencing used peripheral blood. These receptors all stem from a man in his fifties or sixties with acute or convalescent COVID-19.

This clone was recorded once. The V and J genes are TRBV30 and TRBJ2-2; 10 bases line up with TRBD1. There are 14 residues in the CDR3. Germline CDR1 and CDR2: GTSNPN and SVGIG (reference sequence). The V segment lost 5 bases and the J segment 7 bases; nucleotides outside the gene matches: 7. The DNA of the CDR3 is TGTGCCTGGTCAACCGGGACAGGGGTCGGGGAGCTGTTTTTT. Its translation is CAWSTGTGVGELFF.

The chain is built from TRBV7-2 and TRBJ2-5, with no clear D. Germline V gives CDR1 SGHTA, CDR2 FQGNSA. V gave up 2 bases and J gave up 2 bases, with 9 bases separating them. The CDR3 has 14 residues. Here the CDR3 reads CASSLSPAQETQYF. DNA of the CDR3: TGTGCCAGCAGCTTAAGCCCAGCGCAAGAGACCCAGTACTTC.

V is TRBV3-1 (or the pseudogene TRBV3-2) and J is TRBJ2-5; D gene uncertain. This CDR3 contains 15 residues. Looked up from germline, CDR1 is LGHDT and CDR2 is YNNKEL (reference sequence). Trimming stripped 1 base from V and 2 bases from J, with 11 bases between. CDR3 coding DNA: TGTGCCAGCAGCCAAGGAGTCGTCTCTCAAGAGACCCAGTACTTC. Its protein product is CASSQGVVSQETQYF.

The chain links TRBV7-9 to TRBJ2-5; D possibly corresponds to TRBD2 (6 bases). Germline CDR1 is SEHNR and CDR2 is FQNEAQ (reference sequence). Trimming stripped 5 bases from V and 5 bases from J, with 21 bases between. The CDR3 runs to 16 residues. CDR3 protein: CASSPPSGRDRETQYF. The CDR3 DNA reads as TGTGCCAGCAGCCCCCCAAGCGGGCGGGATAGGGAGACCCAGTACTTC.

This clone appeared a single time. V is TRBV24-1 and J is TRBJ1-1; TRBD1 matches 12 bases. Trimming removed 10 bases from V and 11 bases from J; junction bases left unmatched: 10. The length of the CDR3 is 13 residues. Germline V lookup: CDR1 KGHDR, CDR2 SFDVKD. CDR3 nucleotides: TGTGCCACACGGGACAGGGGGCCAGGCTGGGCTTTCTTT. Its protein is CATRDRGPGWAFF.

V is TRBV30 and J is TRBJ1-5; TRBD1 matches at 9 bases. The CDR3 has 16 residues. J gave up 2 bases and V 1 base, and 6 bases lay outside the gene matches. Germline V CDR1 and CDR2: GTSNPN, SVGIG (reference sequence). CDR3 DNA: TGTGCCTGGAGTGCAACCACAGGGGGCGGCAATCAGCCCCAGCATTTT. Translation: CAWSATTGGGNQPQHF.

Remarks on this clone: At one of its ends the junction is not consistent with the germline gene, which may arise from a read error. The chain joins TRBV9 to TRBJ2-1; tentatively, D is TRBD2 (5 bases). This CDR3 has 12 amino acids. Germline V gene sequence: CDR1 SGDLS, CDR2 YYNGEE. CDR3 protein: CASSVVLGSQIF. The CDR3 DNA sequence: TGTGCCAGCAGCGTAGTTCTAGGGAGTCAAATCTTC.

The chain couples TRBV30 to TRBJ1-2; D ambiguous. The V end lost 4 bases, the J end lost 5 bases, and 11 bases lay between the germline ends. The CDR3 runs to 12 residues. The germline gives CDR1 GTSNPN, CDR2 SVGIG (reference sequence). As DNA, the CDR3 is TGTGCCTGGATCCGAGGGTGGTATGGCTACACCTTC. Translated, it gives CAWIRGWYGYTF.

The chain is built from TRBV6-5 and TRBJ1-2; D not certain. CDR1 MNHEY and CDR2 SVGAGI come from the germline V gene. This CDR3 region has 12 residues. The V gene lost 5 bases and the J gene lost 4 bases, with 8 bases spanning the gap. The CDR3 spells CASSRGSYGYTF. CDR3 DNA sequence: TGTGCCAGCAGTCGGGGTAGCTATGGCTACACCTTC.

V usage is TRBV2 and J usage is TRBJ1-1, with TRBD1 as a possible D gene (5 bases). V shed 2 bases and J shed 2 bases, with 9 bases lying between them. The CDR3 totals 14 residues. Germline values: CDR1 SNHLY, CDR2 FYNNEI. DNA for the CDR3: TGTGCCAGCAGTGAAAGGGGAACTAACACTGAAGCTTTCTTT. Its protein product is CASSERGTNTEAFF.

The rearrangement links TRBV2 to TRBJ2-4, with TRBD1 matching over 9 bases. The junction had 10 bases not matched to a gene; V was cut back by 6 bases and J by 7 bases. Germline assignment: CDR1 SNHLY and CDR2 FYNNEI. CDR3 length: 15 residues. The CDR3 nucleotides are TGTGCCAGCAGGGAACCGGGACAGGGCAATAACATTCAGTACTTC. It is translated as CASREPGQGNNIQYF.

About this clone: Different DNA sequences within this sample yield the same CDR3. The chain uses TRBV5-1 and TRBJ2-3; 7 nucleotides align to TRBD1. V lost 4 bases and J lost 0; bases outside the gene matches: 5. From germline, CDR1 is SGHRS and CDR2 YFSETQ. The CDR3 contains 15 residues. This CDR3 reads CASSPWDRSTDTQYF. CDR3 bases: TGCGCCAGCAGCCCATGGGACAGAAGCACAGATACGCAGTATTTT.

To note about this clone: Other DNA sequences from this sample encode an identical CDR3 as well. The chain combines TRBV3-1 (or the pseudogene TRBV3-2) with TRBJ1-2; 9 bases fit TRBD1. Germline V gene sequence: CDR1 LGHDT, CDR2 YNNKEL (reference sequence). Trimming took 1 base from V and 2 from J; bases not matched to a gene: 5. The CDR3 extends over 16 amino acids. The CDR3: CASSQVGTGRNYGYTF. The CDR3, as DNA: TGTGCCAGCAGCCAAGTGGGGACAGGGAGGAACTATGGCTACACCTTC.

This clone has a count of ten or more. The V call is TRBV5-5, the J call TRBJ2-1; 8 positions agree with TRBD1. Germline values: CDR1 SGHKS, CDR2 YYEKEE (reference sequence). The CDR3 extends over 13 amino acids. With 4 bases clipped from V and 7 bases from J, the junction kept 4 bases outside the gene matches. CDR3 DNA sequence: TGTGCCAGCAGCACGGACAGGGCTAATGAGCAGTTCTTC. It encodes CASSTDRANEQFF.

J is TRBJ1-3 and V is TRBV6-5; possibly TRBD1 for D (5 bases). The CDR3 has 14 residues. The V end lost 10 bases, the J end lost 3 bases, and 16 bases lay between the germline ends. Per the germline V gene, CDR1 is MNHEY and CDR2 is SVGAGI. This CDR3 is CATSYGTLGNTIYF. CDR3 nucleotides: TGTGCCACCTCTTACGGGACTCTTGGAAACACCATATATTTT.

V is TRBV2 and J is TRBJ2-1, with D maybe TRBD1 (6 bases). CDR1 is SNHLY and CDR2 is FYNNEI in the germline V gene. The CDR3 runs 12 residues. The ends were cut back, 2 bases at V and 9 bases at J, with 8 bases in the middle. The CDR3 coding sequence is TGTGCCAGCAGTGAAACAGGGAGTGAGCAGTTCTTC. Translating gives CASSETGSEQFF.

The V and J genes are TRBV29-1 and TRBJ1-1; D gene uncertain. CDR1 is SQVTM, CDR2 ANQGSEA, per germline. CDR3 length: 17 amino acids. Trimming removed 3 bases from V and 0 bases from J, with 20 bases in between. In DNA, the CDR3 is TGCAGCGTTGAGCATCGAGGGAGGATGGATGTGAACACTGAAGCTTTCTTT. This sequence encodes CSVEHRGRMDVNTEAFF.

The chain links TRBV5-1 to TRBJ1-5; TRBD1 agrees at 9 bases. The germline gives CDR1 SGHRS, CDR2 YFSETQ. The CDR3 covers 15 residues. V trimming: 4 bases; J trimming: 5 bases; junction bases outside the gene matches: 7. The CDR3 protein is CASSQGQGPDQPQHF. The CDR3 coding sequence is TGCGCCAGCAGCCAGGGACAGGGTCCGGATCAGCCCCAGCATTTT.

CDR3 sequence reads: CASSMGQGDGDTQYF. CDR3 sequence (DNA): TGCGCCAGCAGCATGGGACAGGGGGATGGAGATACGCAGTATTTT. The gene calls are TRBV5-1 and TRBJ2-3, with 11 bases aligning to TRBD1. CDR1 and CDR2 (germline): SGHRS, YFSETQ. The CDR3 is 15 amino acids. The junction had 6 bases not matched to a gene; V was cut back by 4 bases and J by 5 bases.

There are a few counts of this clone. J is TRBJ2-7 and V is TRBV6-2 or TRBV6-3, with D possibly matching TRBD1 (6 bases). Germline CDR1 and CDR2: MNHEY and SVGEGT. This CDR3 contains 16 residues. With 3 bases removed from V and 4 bases from J, the gap between germline ends came to 19 bases. In DNA, the CDR3 is TGTGCCAGCAGTTATTACCGGGGCAGGGGTTTGTACGAGCAGTACTTC. Its translation: CASSYYRGRGLYEQYF.

This chain joins TRBV18 and TRBJ1-4; D gene ambiguous. The CDR3 covers 14 residues. From germline, CDR1 is KGHSH and CDR2 LQKENI. V lost 6 bases and J lost 5, with 13 bases in between. The CDR3 loop is CASSPGSGNEKLFF. CDR3 sequence (DNA): TGTGCCAGCTCCCCAGGTTCGGGGAATGAAAAACTGTTTTTT. The full variable domain, its missing parts supplied by reference TRBV18 and TRBJ1-4, is NAGVMQNPRHLVRRRGQEARLRCSPMKGHSHVYWYRQLPEEGLKFMVYLQKENIIDESGMPKERFSAEFPKEGPSILRIQQVVRGDSAAYFCASSPGSGNEKLFFGSGTQLSVL.

The chain is built from TRBV7-7 and TRBJ2-2; possible D gene TRBD1, 5 bases. The CDR3 sequence is 15 residues long. V shed 4 bases and J shed 7 bases, with 16 bases lying between them. Germline CDR1 and CDR2: SSHAT and FNYEAQ (reference sequence). CDR3 sequence (DNA): TGTGCCAGCAGCTCCGCCCAGGGCTTTGGCGGGGAGCTGTTTTTT. Translating it yields CASSSAQGFGGELFF.

V and J are TRBV27 and TRBJ1-4; the match to TRBD1 covers 8 bases. CDR3 length equals 16 residues. V was clipped by 5 bases and J by 3 bases; unmatched bases: 8. The germline CDR1 and CDR2 sequences are MNHEY and SMNVEV (reference sequence). CDR3 amino acids: CASSPLDRGSNEKLFF. CDR3 coding DNA: TGTGCCAGCAGTCCTTTAGACAGGGGCTCTAATGAAAAACTGTTTTTT.

The rearrangement uses TRBV10-1 and TRBJ1-2; 7 bases line up with TRBD1. The CDR3 contains 13 residues. Trimming took 8 bases from V and 5 from J; bases not matched to a gene: 8. Germline-derived CDR1 and CDR2 are WNHNN and SYGVQD (reference sequence). This chain's CDR3 is CASPPRTGYGYTF. The CDR3 DNA reads as TGCGCCAGCCCCCCCAGGACAGGTTATGGCTACACCTTC.

The chain links TRBV6-5 to TRBJ2-3, with 7 bases aligning to TRBD1. The germline CDR1 and CDR2 sequences are MNHEY and SVGAGI. The CDR3 extends over 15 amino acids. Trimming took 0 bases from V and 2 from J; bases not matched to a gene: 2. CDR3 loop: CASSYSTGITDTQYF. DNA for the CDR3: TGTGCCAGCAGTTACTCGACAGGGATCACAGATACGCAGTATTTT.

V is TRBV6-5 and J is TRBJ2-2; maybe TRBD2 (6 bases). The CDR3 extends over 14 amino acids. CDR1 is MNHEY, CDR2 SVGAGI, per germline. V was pared by 1 base and J by 6 bases, with 9 bases between. CDR3 sequence reads: CASSYFGGSGELFF. The CDR3 DNA follows: TGTGCCAGCAGTTACTTCGGGGGATCCGGGGAGCTGTTTTTT.

The rearrangement joins TRBV4-1 to TRBJ2-1, with no clear D. The germline V gene encodes CDR1 MGHRA and CDR2 YSYEKL. The CDR3 consists of 12 residues. Trimming took off 0 bases at V and 9 bases at J, with 6 bases between the two ends. Here the CDR3 reads CASSQDVREQFF. In DNA, the CDR3 is TGCGCCAGCAGCCAAGACGTCCGTGAGCAGTTCTTC.

This clone was found once. The chain uses TRBV28 and TRBJ1-5, with D hard to call. The CDR3 consists of 14 residues. Germline CDR1 reads MDHEN; CDR2 reads SYDVKM. Trimming pared 2 bases from V and 5 bases from J, leaving 10 bases between. CDR3 region: CASSLSSADQPQHF. The CDR3 DNA follows: TGTGCCAGCAGTTTAAGTAGTGCGGATCAGCCCCAGCATTTT.

V gene TRBV6-2 or TRBV6-3 combines with J gene TRBJ2-3; D not certain. Germline-derived CDR1 and CDR2 are MNHEY and SVGEGT. The CDR3 is 16 residues long. Trimming removed 5 bases at V and 0 bases at J, with 15 bases between. CDR3 sequence: CASSARQFSSTDTQYF. The CDR3 DNA reads as TGTGCCAGCAGTGCTCGACAATTCAGTAGCACAGATACGCAGTATTTT.

The genes are TRBV11-2 and TRBJ2-7; D is possibly TRBD1 (6 bases). CDR3 length equals 13 residues. V shed 6 bases and J shed 3 bases, with 12 bases lying between them. Germline-derived CDR1 and CDR2 are SGHAT and FQNNGV. The CDR3 spells CASRGRDNYEQYF. The CDR3 DNA sequence: TGTGCCAGCAGGGGTCGGGACAACTACGAGCAGTACTTC.

The chain couples TRBV7-2 to TRBJ1-4, with TRBD1 identical over 7 bases. V lost 5 bases and J lost 8; bases outside the gene matches: 8. The CDR3 is 14 residues long. Germline CDR1 is SGHTA and CDR2 is FQGNSA. The CDR3 here is CASSTQTGREKLFF. In DNA form, the CDR3 reads TGTGCCAGCAGCACCCAGACAGGGAGGGAAAAACTGTTTTTT.